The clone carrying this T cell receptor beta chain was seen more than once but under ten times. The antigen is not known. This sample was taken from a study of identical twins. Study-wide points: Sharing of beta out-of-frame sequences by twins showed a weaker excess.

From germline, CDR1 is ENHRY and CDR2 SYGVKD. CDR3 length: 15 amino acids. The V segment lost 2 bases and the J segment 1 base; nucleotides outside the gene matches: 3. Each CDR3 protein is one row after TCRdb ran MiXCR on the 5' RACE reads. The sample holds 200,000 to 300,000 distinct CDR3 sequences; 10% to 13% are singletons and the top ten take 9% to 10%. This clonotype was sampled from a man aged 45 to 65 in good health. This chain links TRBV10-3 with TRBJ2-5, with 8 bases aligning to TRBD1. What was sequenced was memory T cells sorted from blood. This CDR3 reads CAISERQGIQETQYF. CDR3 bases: TGTGCCATCAGTGAGAGACAGGGGATCCAAGAGACCCAGTACTTC.